This T cell receptor (beta chain) is from a study of control samples from healthy donors and cancer patients. This CDR3 has 15 residues. In germline, CDR1 is SGHRS, CDR2 YFSETQ. J was trimmed by 2 bases and V by 3 bases; bases with no gene match: 4. Libraries were prepared by immunoSEQ multiplex PCR; TCRdb keeps only in-frame clonotypes and omits some of them. The profile shows about 60,000 clones, about nine tenths of them singletons. The TCR was taken from a woman in her forties or fifties with colorectal cancer. The chain employs TRBV5-1 and TRBJ2-3; 9 bases fit TRBD2. Input material: PBMCs. The DNA for the CDR3 is TGCGCCAGCAGCTCTCTAGCGGGGTTCACAGATACGCAGTATTTT. Translating it yields CASSSLAGFTDTQYF. The whole variable domain, remainder taken from reference TRBV5-1 and TRBJ2-3, is KAGVTQTPRYLIKTRGQQVTLSCSPISGHRSVSWYQQTPGQGLQFLFEYFSETQRNKGNFPGRFSGRQFSNSRSEMNVSTLELGDSALYLCASSSLAGFTDTQYFGPGTRLTVL.